The clone carrying this T cell receptor beta chain was picked up one time. This record belongs to a study of cytomegalovirus exposure and HLA in healthy donors. V lost 2 bases, J lost 6 bases, and 11 bases lay in between. The CDR3 sequence is 14 residues long. Germline CDR1 and CDR2: MNHEY and SVGAGI. Both 60 Vbeta primers and 13 Jbeta primers went into the PCR. TCRdb keeps only in-frame clones here, not all; method: immunoSEQ multiplex PCR. Of 200,000 or so clones listed, about three quarters are singletons. V usage is TRBV6-5 and J usage is TRBJ2-1; D possibly corresponds to TRBD1 (6 bases). Sequencing input: PBMCs. This TCR was recovered from a woman aged 25 to 39 in good health and CMV-seropositive. The CDR3 DNA is TGTGCCAGCAGTTACGGGCAGGGGAGCAATGAGCAGTTCTTC. Translated, it gives CASSYGQGSNEQFF.